This is a list of T cell receptor beta chains from one sample in a study of beta chain features in type 1 diabetes. Profiling relied on immunoSEQ multiplex PCR, and the TCRdb table lists in-frame clones only, not all of them. The table lists 630,000 or so clones, more than 12% of them singletons. What was sequenced was naive CD4+ T cells from blood. Receptor source: a man younger than 35 with type 1 diabetes. The CDR3 runs from the conserved cysteine through the conserved F or W. D genes are given only for firm matches. The size of a clone is reported for some rows only, either as once, few or many, or as a class for expanded clones.

d_call clone_size j_call v_call cdr3_nt cdr3_aa
. . TRBJ2-4 TRBV11-1 TGTGCCAGCAGCTTAGGATCTGGCAGGGGTAAAAACATTCAGTACTTC CASSLGSGRGKNIQYF
. . TRBJ2-3 TRBV27 TGTGCCAGCAGTTTTGGACCCTACACAGATACGCAGTATTTT CASSFGPYTDTQYF
. . TRBJ1-4 TRBV30 TGTGCCTGGAGTGTTTCCACAACTAATGAAAAACTGTTTTTT CAWSVSTTNEKLFF
TRBD1 few TRBJ2-7 TRBV10-3 TGTGCCATCAGTGCCGGGACAGGTCAGGACGAGCAGTACTTC CAISAGTGQDEQYF
. few TRBJ2-2 TRBV28 TGTGCCAGCAGGTCCTTCGGATCGGGGGAGCTGTTTTTT CASRSFGSGELFF
TRBD1 . TRBJ2-4 TRBV7-2 TGTGCCAGCAGCTCGGACGGACAGGGGAGAGCCAAAAACATTCAGTACTTC CASSSDGQGRAKNIQYF
. few TRBJ2-4 TRBV7-3 TGTGCCAGCAGCCCGGACGAGGGGATTCAGTACTTC CASSPDEGIQYF
. . TRBJ2-6 TRBV30 TGTGCCTGGAACACATCGACGGTGCGACCTGGGGCCAACGTCCTGACTTTC CAWNTSTVRPGANVLTF
. . TRBJ1-5 TRBV28 TGTGCCAGCAGCCCCAGCCGGGGAAGGGTAGGACAGCCCCAGCATTTT CASSPSRGRVGQPQHF
. . TRBJ1-5 TRBV5-1 TGCGCCAGCACCGAGGGGTTCAATCAGCCCCAGCATTTT CASTEGFNQPQHF
. . TRBJ2-7 TRBV9 TGTGCCAGCAGCGTAGCTTACTACGGGCCCTACGAGCAGTACTTC CASSVAYYGPYEQYF
. few TRBJ1-4 TRBV29-1 TGCAGCGTTACGGGACACCCGGATAATGAAAAACTGTTTTTT CSVTGHPDNEKLFF
TRBD1 . TRBJ1-2 TRBV27 TGTGCCAGCAGTAAACCAGATGGGGGACAGGGCTACACCTTC CASSKPDGGQGYTF
. . TRBJ1-1 TRBV19 TGTGCCAGTAGTATAGATCGGGTTGTAAGCGCTGAAGCTTTCTTT CASSIDRVVSAEAFF
. few TRBJ1-5 TRBV27 TGTGCCAGCAGTTTATTCGGGGTGGGTAGCAATCAGCCCCAGCATTTT CASSLFGVGSNQPQHF
. few TRBJ1-2 TRBV13 TGTGCCAGCAGCTTAGGCCGGCCCCTGTACTATGGCTACACCTTC CASSLGRPLYYGYTF
. . TRBJ1-5 TRBV30 TGTGCCTGGAGTGTCATGTATCAGCCCCAGCATTTT CAWSVMYQPQHF
. . TRBJ1-1 TRBV5-1 TGCGCCAGCAGCTTGGAACTTGCCGGAAACACTGAAGCTTTCTTT CASSLELAGNTEAFF
. . TRBJ2-2 TRBV5-1 TGCGCCAGCAGCTTGGGCCGCGGACACACCGGGGAGCTGTTTTTT CASSLGRGHTGELFF
. . TRBJ1-2 TRBV5-4 TGTGCCAGCAGTTTTGACAGCAACTATGGCTACACCTTC CASSFDSNYGYTF
. . TRBJ2-7 TRBV7-6 TGTGCCAGCAGCCACCCGGCACAGCCCTACGAGCAGTACTTC CASSHPAQPYEQYF
. . TRBJ1-4 TRBV2 TGTGCCAGCAGTCCCCCCCCGGGGCCTAATGAAAAACTGTTTTTT CASSPPPGPNEKLFF
. . TRBJ1-5 TRBV10-1 TGCGCCAGGGGATGGGGAAATAGCAATCAGCCCCAGCATTTT CARGWGNSNQPQHF
TRBD2 few TRBJ2-1 TRBV12-5 TGTGCTAGTGGTTTGGATGGGAGGGACTCCGGCAATGAGCAGTTCTTC CASGLDGRDSGNEQFF
. few TRBJ2-7 TRBV2 TGTGCCAGCAGTTACGAGGATCCACGGAATCGCTACGAGCAGTACTTC CASSYEDPRNRYEQYF